These 5 T cell receptor beta chains were sequenced from one sample in a study of T cells in Graves' hyperthyroidism and ophthalmopathy. There were TCR beta CDR3 regions amplified from RNA transcripts. When the TCR CDR3 underwent first-round RT-PCR, the HTBI primer set was used. TCRdb used MiXCR to reprocess the multiplex PCR reads, holding one entry per CDR3 protein. Among a few hundred thousand distinct CDR3 sequences, 15% to 20% were seen once, and the ten largest hold 15% to 18%. Sample: blood. These receptors were taken from a woman aged 40 to 50 with Graves' ophthalmopathy.

V usage is TRBV6-1 and J usage is TRBJ2-7; 12 bases align to TRBD1. The trim removed 8 bases at V and 6 bases at J, leaving 11 bases unmatched. This CDR3 has 15 residues. Germline loops: CDR1 MNHNS, CDR2 SASEGT. CDR3 bases: TGTGCCAGCGGGCTAGTACGGGACAGGGGGCTCGAGCAGTACTTC. Amino acid sequence: CASGLVRDRGLEQYF.

V usage is TRBV11-2 and J usage is TRBJ2-7, with no clear D. The V gene's germline CDR1 is SGHAT and CDR2 FQNNGV. The V gene lost 4 bases and the J gene lost 3 bases, with 13 bases spanning the gap. CDR3 length equals 14 residues. CDR3 region: CASSYQATGYEQYF. DNA of the CDR3: TGTGCCAGCAGCTACCAGGCCACTGGCTACGAGCAGTACTTC.

This clonotype was observed at least ten times. The chain uses TRBV12-3 or TRBV12-4 and TRBJ2-5; 9 bases map to TRBD2. CDR3 length equals 17 residues. J was trimmed by 0 bases and V by 3 bases; bases with no gene match: 8. CDR3 bases: TGTGCCAGCAGTTTCGGGATAGCGGGAGAGTACCAAGAGACCCAGTACTTC. Residues: CASSFGIAGEYQETQYF.

This clonotype was found a few times. This chain links TRBV20-1 with TRBJ2-2; D is perhaps TRBD2 (6 bases). This CDR3 is 15 amino acids long. The V gene's germline CDR1 is DFQATT and CDR2 SNEGSKA (reference sequence). Trimming removed 5 bases at V and 3 bases at J, with 16 bases between. CDR3 loop: CSAPPRGGYTGELFF. CDR3 in DNA: TGCAGTGCTCCCCCTAGAGGAGGGTACACCGGGGAGCTGTTTTTT.

The chain joins TRBV7-2 to TRBJ1-2; D may be TRBD1 (6 bases). CDR1 is SGHTA and CDR2 is FQGNSA in the germline V gene. Trimming left V 4 bases short and J 7 bases short, with 16 bases between. CDR3 length: 14 amino acids. The CDR3 coding sequence is TGTGCCAGCAGCTCCAGAGGGGGTAGAGGTGGCTACACCTTC. This sequence encodes CASSSRGGRGGYTF. Full variable domain (outside the CDR3, taken from reference TRBV7-2 and TRBJ1-2): GAGVSQSPSNKVTEKGKDVELRCDPISGHTALYWYRQSLGQGLEFLIYFQGNSAPDKSGLPSDRFSAERTGGSVSTLTIQRTQQEDSAVYLCASSSRGGRGGYTFGSGTRLTVV.